These 22 T cell receptor beta chains originate from one sample sequenced in a study of blood T cells in healthy people across ages. Through a sample-barcoded 5' primer and a J-beta primer mix, a second PCR was run for about 6 to 12 cycles. TCRdb fed the 5' RACE reads into MiXCR, producing one record per CDR3 protein. The table lists about 670,000 distinct CDR3 sequences, 40% to 45% of them singletons. Sequenced input: blood. The origin of the receptors is an elderly man in good health.

The J gene is TRBJ2-5, the V gene TRBV29-1, with 11 nucleotides matching TRBD1. Germline loops: CDR1 SQVTM, CDR2 ANQGSEA. Trimming removed 7 bases from V and 5 bases from J; junction bases left unmatched: 12. This CDR3 region has 15 residues. CDR3 sequence (DNA): TGCAGCGGGATCGGACAGGGGGCGTATTTGGAGACCCAGTACTTC. Protein product: CSGIGQGAYLETQYF.

In this sample, this clonotype turned up a few times. V gene TRBV6-2 or TRBV6-3 combines with J gene TRBJ2-7, with D possibly matching TRBD2 (6 bases). The germline gives CDR1 MNHEY, CDR2 SVGEGT. This CDR3 is 15 amino acids long. V was clipped by 7 bases and J by 4 bases, with 20 bases between them. The CDR3 region is CASKPNTGLGYEQYF. The CDR3 DNA sequence: TGTGCCAGCAAACCGAATACGGGACTCGGATACGAGCAGTACTTC.

The chain joins TRBV7-8 to TRBJ2-5, with 9 positions matching TRBD2. Germline trimming cut 4 bases from V and 11 bases from J; bases unmatched to any gene: 14. CDR3 length equals 15 residues. Germline values: CDR1 SGHVS, CDR2 FQNEAQ. CDR3 sequence: CASSSPRGRGDEQYF. The CDR3 DNA is TGTGCCAGCAGCTCCCCGCGCGGGAGGGGGGATGAGCAGTACTTC.

The rearrangement joins TRBV4-1 to TRBJ1-2; a possible D gene is TRBD1 (5 bases). Germline CDR1 reads MGHRA; CDR2 reads YSYEKL. CDR3 length: 16 amino acids. V was pared by 1 base and J by 4 bases, with 16 bases between. DNA for the CDR3: TGCGCCAGCAGCCAAGTGTTGGGACGGGGACTCTATGGCTACACCTTC. Translation gives CASSQVLGRGLYGYTF.

V is TRBV25-1 and J is TRBJ2-3, with D maybe TRBD2 (6 bases). Trimming removed 6 bases at V and 4 bases at J, with 11 bases between. This CDR3 spans 13 amino acids. Germline V gene lookup returns CDR1 MGHDK and CDR2 SYGVNS. CDR3 in DNA: TGTGCCAGCAGGGGCACGGGGGCAGATACGCAGTATTTT. Encoded protein: CASRGTGADTQYF.

The chain is built from TRBV20-1 and TRBJ1-2, with 7 bases identical to TRBD1. CDR1 is DFQATT, CDR2 SNEGSKA, per germline (reference sequence). This CDR3 has 14 residues. V was clipped by 6 bases and J by 10 bases; unmatched bases: 17. CDR3: CSANRPGTEDAYTF. CDR3 DNA: TGCAGTGCCAATAGACCCGGGACAGAGGATGCCTACACCTTC.

This clonotype was recorded a few times. The chain is built from TRBV12-3 or TRBV12-4 and TRBJ2-7; 7 nucleotides agree with TRBD1. CDR3 length equals 14 residues. The V and J ends lost 6 bases and 4 bases, in that order; junction bases with no gene match: 9. Here the CDR3 reads CASRRMDRLYEQYF. CDR3 in DNA: TGTGCCAGCAGGCGCATGGACAGGCTATACGAGCAGTACTTC.

This clonotype was seen more than once but under ten times. The chain recombines TRBV4-3 with TRBJ2-5; 10 nucleotides match TRBD2. With V trimmed by 0 bases and J by 11 bases, 12 bases remained unmatched. Germline V gene sequence: CDR1 LGHNA, CDR2 YSLEER. The CDR3 spans 16 residues. CDR3 residues: CASSQDGSGRGGEQYF. As DNA, the CDR3 is TGCGCCAGCAGCCAAGACGGGAGCGGGAGGGGTGGTGAGCAGTACTTC.

The chain links TRBV3-1 to TRBJ2-1; D is unclear. Germline CDR1 and CDR2: LGHDT and YNNKEL (reference sequence). The V end was cut by 1 base, the J end by 4 bases, with 5 bases between. CDR3 length equals 13 residues. CDR3 sequence reads: CASSQALYNEQFF. For the CDR3, the DNA is TGTGCCAGCAGCCAAGCTCTGTACAATGAGCAGTTCTTC.

This clonotype turned up a few times. J is TRBJ1-1 and V is TRBV7-2, with D uncertain. V lost 2 bases, J lost 0 bases, and 7 bases lay in between. The CDR3 has 14 amino acids. Germline V gene lookup returns CDR1 SGHTA and CDR2 FQGNSA. The CDR3 region has the DNA TGTGCCAGCAGCTTAAGGGCGCTGAACACTGAAGCTTTCTTT. Translated, it gives CASSLRALNTEAFF.

The chain joins TRBV6-2 or TRBV6-3 to TRBJ2-7, with D unclear. Trimming took 6 bases from V and 6 from J, leaving 15 bases between them. CDR1 is MNHEY and CDR2 is SVGEGT in the germline V gene. This CDR3 is built from 13 residues. In DNA, the CDR3 is TGTGCCAGCAGACATCTCAACGTCGGCGAGCAGTACTTC. Translation gives CASRHLNVGEQYF.

This clonotype was counted a few times. V and J are TRBV5-5 and TRBJ1-1; D not certain. From germline, CDR1 is SGHKS and CDR2 YYEKEE (reference sequence). V lost 1 base and J 1 base, leaving 11 bases between the germline ends. There are 15 residues in the CDR3. The CDR3, as DNA: TGTGCCAGCAGCTTGAACGGCCATGAGAACACTGAAGCTTTCTTT. Amino acid sequence: CASSLNGHENTEAFF. Based on the CDR3 plus reference TRBV5-5 and TRBJ1-1, the full variable domain is DAGVTQSPTHLIKTRGQQVTLRCSPISGHKSVSWYQQVLGQGPQFIFQYYEKEERGRGNFPDRFSARQFPNYSSELNVNALLLGDSALYLCASSLNGHENTEAFFGQGTRLTVV.

This clonotype turned up a few times. The rearrangement joins TRBV10-3 to TRBJ2-5; unclear D gene. Trimming took 7 bases from V and 1 from J, leaving 13 bases between them. This CDR3 is 14 amino acids long. In germline, CDR1 is ENHRY, CDR2 SYGVKD. CDR3 nucleotides: TGTGCCATCAATCGAGACGGCGCCCAAGAGACCCAGTACTTC. Translated: CAINRDGAQETQYF.

This clonotype was seen repeatedly, ten times or more. The V call is TRBV7-2, the J call TRBJ2-4; possible D gene TRBD2, 5 bases. V gave up 1 base and J gave up 4 bases, with 8 bases separating them. Germline V gene data show CDR1 as SGHTA and CDR2 as FQGNSA. This CDR3 is built from 14 residues. The CDR3 coding sequence is TGTGCCAGCAGCTTAGGCGGAGGAAAAAACATTCAGTACTTC. Amino acid sequence: CASSLGGGKNIQYF.

J is TRBJ2-5 and V is TRBV20-1; 7 nucleotides line up with TRBD2. V was pared by 3 bases and J by 1 base, with 14 bases of the junction left unmatched. Germline CDR1 DFQATT, CDR2 SNEGSKA (reference sequence). The CDR3 is 17 amino acids. DNA of the CDR3: TGCAGTGCTAGTTCGGGGCTAGCGGCCACTAGCCAAGAGACCCAGTACTTC. Its translation: CSASSGLAATSQETQYF.

This clonotype has only a few counts. The genes are TRBV29-1 and TRBJ2-6; TRBD1 matches at 8 bases. The CDR3 spans 14 residues. V lost 7 bases, J lost 4 bases, and 6 bases stayed unmatched. Germline V gives CDR1 SQVTM, CDR2 ANQGSEA. CDR3 coding DNA: TGCAGCGGCATGACAGGGGCCGGGGCCAACGTCCTGACTTTC. Translating gives CSGMTGAGANVLTF. The variable domain in full, completed from reference TRBV29-1 and TRBJ2-6, reads SAVISQKPSRDICQRGTSLTIQCQVDSQVTMMFWYRQQPGQSLTLIATANQGSEATYESGFVIDKFPISRPNLTFSTLTVSNMSPEDSSIYLCSGMTGAGANVLTFGAGSRLTVL.

The chain joins TRBV20-1 to TRBJ2-1; TRBD1 is a possible D gene (6 bases). The CDR3 is made up of 15 amino acids. Looked up from germline, CDR1 is DFQATT and CDR2 is SNEGSKA (reference sequence). V was trimmed by 0 bases and J by 8 bases, leaving 17 bases between them. The chain's CDR3 is CSARDRGGAKDEQFF. Here the CDR3 DNA reads TGCAGTGCTAGAGATCGAGGGGGAGCTAAGGATGAGCAGTTCTTC.

The chain joins TRBV19 to TRBJ2-1; maybe TRBD2 (7 bases). The CDR3 totals 16 residues. Trimming stripped 8 bases from V and 7 bases from J, with 24 bases between. CDR1 is LNHDA and CDR2 is SQIVND in the germline V gene (reference sequence). The CDR3 nucleotides read TGTGCCAGTGAGGGGGGGGAGGCGGGAGATTTGAATGAGCAGTTCTTC. Translated, it gives CASEGGEAGDLNEQFF.

This clonotype occurred a few times. V is TRBV6-2 or TRBV6-3 and J is TRBJ2-1; 16 nucleotides agree with TRBD2. The CDR3 is 21 amino acids. With V trimmed by 6 bases and J by 4 bases, 18 bases remained unmatched. Germline loops: CDR1 MNHEY, CDR2 SVGEGT. This CDR3 reads CASRPNTGTSGRANKYNEQFF. The CDR3 bases are TGTGCCAGCAGACCCAACACCGGGACTAGCGGGAGGGCAAACAAATACAATGAGCAGTTCTTC.

The rearrangement joins TRBV6-5 to TRBJ2-7; the D gene is possibly TRBD1 (6 bases). V was trimmed by 6 bases and J by 1 base, leaving 16 bases between them. Germline CDR1 is MNHEY and CDR2 is SVGAGI. The CDR3 covers 15 residues. DNA of the CDR3: TGTGCCAGCAGCAGAAGCGAGGGGGTTTCCTACGAGCAGTACTTC. It specifies CASSRSEGVSYEQYF.

This clonotype was seen a few times. This rearrangement joins TRBV20-1 to TRBJ2-3; TRBD2 matches at 10 bases. With 7 bases clipped from V and 4 bases from J, the junction kept 17 bases outside the gene matches. Germline values: CDR1 DFQATT, CDR2 SNEGSKA (reference sequence). There are 17 residues in the CDR3. CDR3 bases: TGCAGTGTCATAGACCCCAGGACTAGCGGTATATCAGATACGCAGTATTTT. This gives the protein CSVIDPRTSGISDTQYF.

The chain combines TRBV11-2 with TRBJ2-1; D gene uncertain. Trimming took 5 bases from V and 3 from J, leaving 8 bases between them. The CDR3 is 13 amino acids. Germline V gives CDR1 SGHAT, CDR2 FQNNGV. CDR3 amino acids: CASSVMVYNEQFF. The CDR3 DNA reads TGTGCCAGCAGCGTGATGGTCTACAATGAGCAGTTCTTC.